This T cell receptor beta chain was captured in a study of T cell responses to AZD1222 COVID-19 vaccine. Broader study findings: Reportedly, close to half of spike-specific TCRs are directed against unmutated variant regions.

The method was immunoSEQ multiplex PCR; TCRdb's version includes in-frame clones alone and lacks a portion of them. The sample carries 150,000 or so clones, around 90% recorded once. On this clone itself: Its antigen is currently unknown.

Sequenced here: peripheral blood, sampled on day 0 of AZD1222 vaccination. The TCR comes from an adult in good health.

CDR3 sequence (DNA): TGTGCCAGCAGTTACCGGGTCAGAGACGATGGCTACACCTTC. Residues: CASSYRVRDDGYTF. The chain has TRBV6-2 or TRBV6-3 and TRBJ1-2; D is undetermined. The germline V and J ends were trimmed by 2 bases and 6 bases, with 13 bases remaining between them. The CDR3 covers 14 residues. Germline CDR1 is MNHEY and CDR2 is SVGEGT.